The TCR beta chain under discussion was sequenced for a study of shared clonotypes between healthy human individuals. CDR1 is SGHRS and CDR2 is YFSETQ in the germline V gene. The V segment lost 4 bases and the J segment 5 bases; nucleotides outside the gene matches: 7. This CDR3 is 14 amino acids long. TCRdb's table, derived via immunoSEQ multiplex PCR, lists solely in-frame clones and lacks some. The sample contains nearly 500,000 clones, 76% of which appear only once. The sample was PBMCs. The chain uses TRBV5-1 and TRBJ2-7; the match to TRBD1 covers 9 bases. The receptor was derived from a woman between 35 and 50 years old in good health. Some clones in this sample may be carry-over from other donors' samples. The chain's CDR3 is CASSPSGQGDEQYF. The CDR3, as DNA: TGCGCCAGCAGCCCTTCGGGACAGGGCGACGAGCAGTACTTC.